This T cell receptor beta chain was found in a study of blood T cell repertoires in COVID-19. This CDR3 has 14 amino acids. In germline, CDR1 is SGDLS, CDR2 YYNGEE. Trimming cost V 0 bases and J 7 bases, with 14 bases left between them. Produced via immunoSEQ multiplex PCR; TCRdb's table is partial and in-frame only. The repertoire holds about 410,000 clones, with 70% to 90% as singletons. While infection was still active, Seattle patients were enrolled and then followed longitudinally. The TCR sequence derives from a woman aged 35 to 49 with COVID-19, enrolled during active disease. J is TRBJ2-7 and V is TRBV9, with D possibly being TRBD1 (7 bases). Input material: peripheral blood. DNA of the CDR3: TGTGCCAGCAGCGTAGCGGAGGGGGCGGGAGAGCAGTACTTC. This encodes CASSVAEGAGEQYF.